In its sample, the clone carrying this T cell receptor beta chain was seen a few times. The data were taken from a study of blood T cell repertoires in COVID-19. Across the whole study: There were acute and convalescent COVID-19 samples, and they came from the United States, Italy and Spain. Nucleic acid was either cDNA or gDNA, and it came from T cells, B-cell-depleted T cells, or PBMCs.

Study processing details: By means of reference gene primer amplification, nucleated cell counts were estimated. Method: immunoSEQ multiplex PCR; TCRdb's copy keeps in-frame clones and lacks some. Clonal size and the V and J genes are those of that table, whereas D and trimming came from the DNA. The sample lists under 65,000 clones, roughly 84% seen once, with 5.6% in the top ten. This CDR3 region has 14 residues. The germline gives CDR1 KGHSH, CDR2 LQKENI. The ends were cut back, 3 bases at V and 3 bases at J, with 9 bases in the middle. V is TRBV18 and J is TRBJ1-5; TRBD1 is a possible D gene (6 bases). This receptor was identified in a woman aged 55-70 years with acute or convalescent COVID-19. Sequencing used peripheral blood. The DNA of the CDR3 is TGTGCCAGCTCACCGGACAGAAACAATCAGCCCCAGCATTTT. Translated, it gives CASSPDRNNQPQHF.